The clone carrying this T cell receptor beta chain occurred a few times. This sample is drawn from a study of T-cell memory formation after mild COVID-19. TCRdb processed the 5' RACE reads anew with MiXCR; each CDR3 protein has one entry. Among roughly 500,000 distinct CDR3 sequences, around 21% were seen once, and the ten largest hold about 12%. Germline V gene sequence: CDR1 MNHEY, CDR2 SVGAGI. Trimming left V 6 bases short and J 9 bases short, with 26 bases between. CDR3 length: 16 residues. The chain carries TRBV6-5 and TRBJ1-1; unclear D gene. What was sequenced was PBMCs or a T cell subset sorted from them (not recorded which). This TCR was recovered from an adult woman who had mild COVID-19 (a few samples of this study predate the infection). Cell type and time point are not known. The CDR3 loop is CASRAKAGLKLTKAFF. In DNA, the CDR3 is TGTGCCAGCAGAGCCAAGGCGGGCTTAAAGCTTACTAAAGCTTTCTTT.